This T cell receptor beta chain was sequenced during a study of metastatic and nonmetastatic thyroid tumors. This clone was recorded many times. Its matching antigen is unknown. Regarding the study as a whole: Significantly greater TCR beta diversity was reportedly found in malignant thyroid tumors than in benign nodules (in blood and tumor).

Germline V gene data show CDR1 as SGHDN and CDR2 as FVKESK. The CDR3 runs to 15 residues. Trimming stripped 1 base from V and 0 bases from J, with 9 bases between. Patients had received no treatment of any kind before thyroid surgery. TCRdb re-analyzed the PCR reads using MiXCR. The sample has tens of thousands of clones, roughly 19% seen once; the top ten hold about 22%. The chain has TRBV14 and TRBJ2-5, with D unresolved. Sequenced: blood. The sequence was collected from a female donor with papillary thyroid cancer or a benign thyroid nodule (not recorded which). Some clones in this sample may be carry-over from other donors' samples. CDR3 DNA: TGTGCCAGCAGCCAAGGCGGCAGATACCAAGAGACCCAGTACTTC. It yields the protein CASSQGGRYQETQYF.